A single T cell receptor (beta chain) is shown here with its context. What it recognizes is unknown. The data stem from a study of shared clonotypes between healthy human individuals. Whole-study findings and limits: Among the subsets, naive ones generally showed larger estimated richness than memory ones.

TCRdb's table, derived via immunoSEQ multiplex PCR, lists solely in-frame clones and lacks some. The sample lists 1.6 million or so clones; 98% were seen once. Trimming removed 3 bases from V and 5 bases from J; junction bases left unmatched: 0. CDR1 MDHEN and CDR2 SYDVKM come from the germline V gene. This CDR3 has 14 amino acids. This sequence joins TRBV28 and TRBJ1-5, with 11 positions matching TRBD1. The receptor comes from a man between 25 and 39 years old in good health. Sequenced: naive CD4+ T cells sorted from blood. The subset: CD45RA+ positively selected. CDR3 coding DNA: TGTGCCAGCAGTTTGGACAGGGGGCATCAGCCCCAGCATTTT. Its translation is CASSLDRGHQPQHF.